A selection of T cell receptor beta chains follows, all from one sample in a study of response to subunit inactivated influenza vaccine. From the RT-PCR reads, TCRdb called clonotypes with MiXCR, one entry per CDR3 protein. The data hold 250,000 to 350,000 distinct CDR3 sequences, with approximately 23% observed a single time. Sequenced material: PBMCs from blood, taken 21 months after vaccination. Every receptor here comes from a man aged 50-75 years who received an inactivated influenza vaccine. CDR3s include the opening cysteine and the closing phenylalanine or tryptophan. D genes are given only for firm matches. Not all rows give a size; the values are once, few, many and, for expanded clones, a class.

>TRBV7-9|TRBJ2-5|once|NA
TGTGCCAGCAGCTCGGGCCGCAAAGAGACCCAGTACTTC
CASSSGRKETQYF
>TRBV20-1|TRBJ1-5|NA|NA
TGCAGTGCTTCCCAAGGGGAAGCGAATCAGCCCCAGCATTTT
CSASQGEANQPQHF
>TRBV4-3|TRBJ1-1|few|NA
TGCGCCAGCAGCCAAGATCATGTCACTCCAAAAGGAGCTTTCTTT
CASSQDHVTPKGAFF
>TRBV5-5|TRBJ1-2|once|NA
TGTGCCAGCAGCTTTGGGCAGGGCGACTATGGCTACACCTTC
CASSFGQGDYGYTF
>TRBV12-3/TRBV12-4|TRBJ2-4|many|NA
TGTGCCAGCACCCCGGGGGTACTAGCCAAAAACATTCAGTACTTC
CASTPGVLAKNIQYF
>TRBV4-3|TRBJ2-7|NA|TRBD1
TGCGCCAGCAGCCAAGATAACAGGGGCTACGAGCAGTACTTC
CASSQDNRGYEQYF
>TRBV11-2|TRBJ1-2|many|TRBD1
TGTGCCAGCAGACCCAAGACAGGGGGCCGCGACTATGGCTACACCTTC
CASRPKTGGRDYGYTF
>TRBV7-2|TRBJ2-4|NA|NA
TGTGCCAGCAGCTTCGGGACATTAGCCAAAAACATTCAGTACTTC
CASSFGTLAKNIQYF
>TRBV20-1|TRBJ2-1|many|TRBD2
TGCAGTGCCGGGAAAAGCGGGAGTTTGGAGCAGTTCTTC
CSAGKSGSLEQFF
>TRBV5-1|TRBJ1-3|many|NA
TGCGCCAGCAGCTTGGTAGGGGACGGAAACACCATATATTTT
CASSLVGDGNTIYF
>TRBV28|TRBJ1-5|many|TRBD1
TGTGCCAGCAGTCAACAGGGGGGAGCTGTTCAGCCCCAGCATTTT
CASSQQGGAVQPQHF
>TRBV20-1|TRBJ1-5|few|NA
TGCAGTGCTAGAGCAGGTGCGGCAGGGGAGGAACAGCATTTT
CSARAGAAGEEQHF
>TRBV5-4|TRBJ1-2|many|NA
TGTGCCAGCAGCCCAAGGATGGGACTTTACGGCTACACCTTC
CASSPRMGLYGYTF
>TRBV4-1|TRBJ1-6|few|NA
TGCGCCAGCAGCCAAGACGGACTGGGGTCAAATTCACCCCTCCACTTT
CASSQDGLGSNSPLHF
>TRBV7-9|TRBJ2-1|few|NA
TGTGCCAGCAGCCCCCAAGACCATGAGCAGTTCTTC
CASSPQDHEQFF
>TRBV5-1|TRBJ1-4|few|NA
TGCGCCAGCAGCTTGGATAGTTACAATGAAAAACTGTTTTTT
CASSLDSYNEKLFF
>TRBV7-9|TRBJ1-4|NA|NA
TGTGCCAGCAGTCGTCAGGGGATGATTCAAAAACTGTTTTTT
CASSRQGMIQKLFF
>TRBV10-3|TRBJ2-3|few|NA
TGTGCCATCAGTGAGACAGAGTACACAGATACGCAGTATTTT
CAISETEYTDTQYF
>TRBV18|TRBJ2-1|NA|NA
TGTGCCAGCTATACCAGGAACAATGAGCAGTTCTTC
CASYTRNNEQFF
>TRBV12-3/TRBV12-4|TRBJ1-1|many|NA
TGTGCCAGCAGTTTCCTGAACACTGAAGCTTTCTTT
CASSFLNTEAFF
>TRBV10-3|TRBJ2-7|NA|NA
TGTGCCATCAGTGCAGGACAGGGAGGGTACGAGCAGTACTTC
CAISAGQGGYEQYF
>TRBV3-1|TRBJ2-3|NA|TRBD2
TGTGCCAGCAGCCAGCGGGGGGGCACAGATACGCAGTATTTT
CASSQRGGTDTQYF
>TRBV7-2|TRBJ2-1|few|TRBD2
TGTGCCAGCAGCCAGATAGCGGGAGCACCGGGTGAGCAGTTCTTC
CASSQIAGAPGEQFF
>TRBV11-1|TRBJ2-7|NA|NA
TGTGCCAGCAGCCTTATTCCAACCCTTGTCCCAGGGAGCTCCTACGAGCAGTACTTC
CASSLIPTLVPGSSYEQYF
>TRBV7-9|TRBJ1-2|NA|NA
TGTGCCAGCAGCTCCGGGTGGGTCAATGGCTACACCTTC
CASSSGWVNGYTF
>TRBV7-6|TRBJ2-6|many|TRBD1
TGTGCCAGCAGCTTAACGACAGGGGCCCCATCTGGGGCCAACGTCCTGACTTTC
CASSLTTGAPSGANVLTF
>TRBV11-2|TRBJ1-3|few|NA
TGTGCCAGCAGCTTGGAAGGTCTATCCGGAAACACCATATATTTT
CASSLEGLSGNTIYF
>TRBV20-1|TRBJ2-1|NA|NA
TGCAGTGCTAGAGTCCTATACAATGAGCAGTTCTTC
CSARVLYNEQFF
>TRBV20-1|TRBJ1-4|NA|TRBD1
TGCAGTGCTAGTCAGGGGGGCAGTGAAAAACTGTTTTTT
CSASQGGSEKLFF